The T cell receptor beta chain under discussion was sequenced for a study of blood T cell repertoires in COVID-19. Study-level background: T cells, B-cell-depleted T cells, or PBMCs supplied cDNA or gDNA.

Data came from immunoSEQ multiplex PCR; TCRdb stores just in-frame clones and leaves some out. Of 150,000 to 200,000 clones listed, roughly 84% are singletons. The CDR3 has 14 residues. In germline, CDR1 is SNHLY, CDR2 FYNNEI. Germline trimming cut 10 bases from V and 1 base from J; bases unmatched to any gene: 9. The sequenced sample was peripheral blood. The clonotype originates from a human donor with acute or convalescent COVID-19. The donor label of this sample is uncertain. The V gene is TRBV2, the J gene TRBJ2-5, with TRBD2 matching over 7 bases. CDR3 loop: CAIWASGIQETQYF. CDR3 sequence (DNA): TGTGCCATTTGGGCTAGCGGAATCCAAGAGACCCAGTACTTC.